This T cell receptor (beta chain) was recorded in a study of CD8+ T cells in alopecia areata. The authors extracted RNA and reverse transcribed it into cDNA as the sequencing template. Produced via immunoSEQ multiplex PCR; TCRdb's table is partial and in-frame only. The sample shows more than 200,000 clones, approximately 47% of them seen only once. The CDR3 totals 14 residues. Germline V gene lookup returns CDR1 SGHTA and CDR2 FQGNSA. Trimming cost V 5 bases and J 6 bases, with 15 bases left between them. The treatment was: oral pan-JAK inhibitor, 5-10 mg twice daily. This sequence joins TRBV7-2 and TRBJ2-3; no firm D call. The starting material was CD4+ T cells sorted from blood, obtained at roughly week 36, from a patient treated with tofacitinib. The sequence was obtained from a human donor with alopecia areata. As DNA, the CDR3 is TGTGCCAGCAGCGAAAGACGGAGTCGTGATACGCAGTATTTT. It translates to CASSERRSRDTQYF.